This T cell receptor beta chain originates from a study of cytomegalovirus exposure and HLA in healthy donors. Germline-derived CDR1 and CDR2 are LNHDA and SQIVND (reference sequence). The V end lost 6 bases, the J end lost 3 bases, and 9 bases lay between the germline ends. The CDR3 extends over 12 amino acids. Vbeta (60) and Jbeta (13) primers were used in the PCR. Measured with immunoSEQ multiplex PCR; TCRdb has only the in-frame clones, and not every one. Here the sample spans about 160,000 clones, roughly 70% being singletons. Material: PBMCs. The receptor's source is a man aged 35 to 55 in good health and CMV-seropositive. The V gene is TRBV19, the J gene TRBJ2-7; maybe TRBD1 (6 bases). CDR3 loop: CASRGQYYEQYF. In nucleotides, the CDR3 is TGTGCCAGTAGAGGACAGTACTACGAGCAGTACTTC.